Listed below are T cell receptor beta chains from one sample, sequenced in a study of CXCR3-negative and CXCR3-positive naive CD8 T cells. TCRdb reprocessed the 5' RACE reads; each CDR3 protein has one entry and no DNA is given. The sample totals about 5,500 distinct CDR3 sequences. Material: naive CXCR3- CD8+ T cells from blood. The receptors shown here come from a human donor in good health. Some clones in this sample may be carry-over from other donors' samples. The CDR3 runs from the conserved cysteine through the conserved F or W. The order of the fields is J gene, V gene, clone size, CDR3 protein. A row's size may be missing; if present it is once, few, many or a size class.

>TRBJ1-1|TRBV13|.
CASSLGVLNTEAFF
>TRBJ2-2|TRBV18|medium-sized
CASSPRDTLVLGELFF
>TRBJ1-1|TRBV7-3|.
CASSADSSYPEAFF
>TRBJ2-7|TRBV18|medium-sized
CASSAPSGHPPYEQYF
>TRBJ2-1|TRBV9|medium-sized
CASSGTSAHNEQFF
>TRBJ1-2|TRBV29-1|medium-sized
CSVVLADRFNYGYTF
>TRBJ2-7|TRBV7-9|medium-sized
CASSSPGRNYEQYF
>TRBJ2-4|TRBV2|.
CASSQKSWGDIQYF
>TRBJ2-7|TRBV4-1|.
CASSPEREGYEQYF
>TRBJ2-3|TRBV6-6|medium-sized
CASSSHPPDTQYF
>TRBJ2-3|TRBV20-1|.
CSARDQGLVTDTQYF
>TRBJ1-1|TRBV27|large
CASSLSGQVTNTEAFF
>TRBJ2-2|TRBV12-3/TRBV12-4|medium-sized
CASSLGGLAGNTGELFF
>TRBJ2-7|TRBV2|.
CASSELNSYEQYF
>TRBJ2-7|TRBV4-3|medium-sized
CASSQAVTSGSWGYEQYF
>TRBJ2-7|TRBV2|.
CASSEGRDLSYEQYF
>TRBJ1-6|TRBV9|.
CASSPAGTPNSPLHF
>TRBJ1-1|TRBV7-9|.
CASTPRATEAFF
>TRBJ1-5|TRBV29-1|.
CSVEDGDRPQHF
>TRBJ2-4|TRBV3-1|.
CASSQVAGAKNIQYF
>TRBJ1-1|TRBV19|.
CASDRDHLNTEAFF
>TRBJ1-1|TRBV5-5|medium-sized
CASSLADRALGTEAFF
>TRBJ2-3|TRBV14|.
CASSQFRRADTQYF
>TRBJ2-2|TRBV29-1|medium-sized
CSVEDTVGRSGELFF
>TRBJ2-5|TRBV27|medium-sized
CASRASRTAKETQYF
>TRBJ1-1|TRBV7-6|.
CASSSGGTGRNTEAFF
>TRBJ2-1|TRBV25-1|medium-sized
CASSEWASGRVGNEQFF
>TRBJ2-7|TRBV3-1|.
CASSPKDSGEQYF
>TRBJ2-1|TRBV27|.
CASSNLFKQFF
>TRBJ1-5|TRBV6-6|.
CASSYTGQANQLQHF
>TRBJ2-1|TRBV6-6|.
CASSYSNPASGRTNEQFF